This TCR beta chain comes out of a study of T cells after yellow fever vaccination. Whole-study findings and limits: Abundant clonotypes from the bulk population could get into FACS-sorted repertoires as contaminants. Weaker in magnitude, the secondary response showed a faster peak on day 5 versus 15. Few clonotypes appeared in both CD4 and CD8 compartments.

Germline lookup yields CDR1 MDHEN and CDR2 SYDVKM. This CDR3 has 15 amino acids. Trimming stripped 11 bases from V and 0 bases from J, with 17 bases between. For TCR, cDNA came from 5'RACE template switching, which added a universal primer site and UMIs. TCRdb itself ran the 5' RACE reads through MiXCR, one entry per CDR3 protein. The repertoire holds about 350,000 distinct CDR3 sequences, with 9.5% to 15% as singletons. This clonotype was found many times. Its antigen is not known. This chain links TRBV28 with TRBJ2-1; D possibly uses TRBD1 or TRBD2 (6 bases each). The sequence derives from a man between 18 and 35 years old who received the YFV17D yellow fever vaccine. Sequenced here: CD4+ T cells sorted from PBMCs, sampled 15 days after the yellow fever booster vaccination. Here the CDR3 DNA reads TGTGCCCTGCTGGCGTCGGGGGCCTCCTACAATGAGCAGTTCTTC. It specifies CALLASGASYNEQFF.